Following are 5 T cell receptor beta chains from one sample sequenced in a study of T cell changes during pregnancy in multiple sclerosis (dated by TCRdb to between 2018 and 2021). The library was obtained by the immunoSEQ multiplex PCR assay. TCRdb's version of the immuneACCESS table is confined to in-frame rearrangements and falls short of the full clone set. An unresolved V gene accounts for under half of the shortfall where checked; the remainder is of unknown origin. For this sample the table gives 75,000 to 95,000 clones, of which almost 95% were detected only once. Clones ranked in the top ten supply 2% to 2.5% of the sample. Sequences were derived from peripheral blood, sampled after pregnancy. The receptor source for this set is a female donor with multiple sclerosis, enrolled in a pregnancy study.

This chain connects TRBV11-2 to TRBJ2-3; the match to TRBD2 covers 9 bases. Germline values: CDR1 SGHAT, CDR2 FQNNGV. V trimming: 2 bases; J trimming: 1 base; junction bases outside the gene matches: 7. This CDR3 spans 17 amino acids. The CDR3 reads CASSLPGERGGTDTQYF. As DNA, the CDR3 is TGTGCCAGCAGCTTACCCGGGGAGCGGGGGGGCACAGATACGCAGTATTTT.

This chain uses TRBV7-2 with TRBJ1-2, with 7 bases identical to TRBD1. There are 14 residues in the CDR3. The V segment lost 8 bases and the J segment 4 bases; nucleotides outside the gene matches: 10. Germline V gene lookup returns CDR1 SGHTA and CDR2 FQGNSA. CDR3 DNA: TGTGCCAGCCGCCAAACCGGGACAGTCTATGGCTACACCTTC. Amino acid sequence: CASRQTGTVYGYTF.

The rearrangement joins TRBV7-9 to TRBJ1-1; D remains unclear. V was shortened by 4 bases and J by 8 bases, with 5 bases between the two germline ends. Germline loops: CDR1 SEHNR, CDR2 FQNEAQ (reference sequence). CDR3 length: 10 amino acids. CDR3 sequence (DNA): TGTGCCAGCAGCTACCGGGAAGCTTTCTTT. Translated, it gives CASSYREAFF.

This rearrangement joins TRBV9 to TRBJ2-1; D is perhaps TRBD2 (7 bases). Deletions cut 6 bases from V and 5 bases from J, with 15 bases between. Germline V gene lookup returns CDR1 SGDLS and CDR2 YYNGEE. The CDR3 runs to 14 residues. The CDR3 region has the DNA TGTGCCAGCAACGGGGGGCCGATGAACAATGAGCAGTTCTTC. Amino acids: CASNGGPMNNEQFF.

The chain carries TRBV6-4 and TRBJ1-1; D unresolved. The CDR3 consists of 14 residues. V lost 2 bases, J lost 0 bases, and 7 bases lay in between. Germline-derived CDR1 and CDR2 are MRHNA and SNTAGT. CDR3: CASSDTDLNTEAFF. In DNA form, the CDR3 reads TGTGCCAGCAGTGACACGGACTTGAACACTGAAGCTTTCTTT.